The sequence of this T cell receptor beta chain was determined in a study of control samples from healthy donors and cancer patients. Data came from immunoSEQ multiplex PCR; TCRdb stores just in-frame clones and leaves some out. This table holds fewer than 200,000 clones, approximately 90% found once. Germline CDR1 is MNHEY and CDR2 is SVGEGT. V lost 4 bases and J 6 bases, leaving 15 bases between the germline ends. The CDR3 extends over 14 amino acids. The sequenced sample consisted of blood. This sequence originates from a man younger than 40 in good health. The chain carries TRBV6-2 or TRBV6-3 and TRBJ1-1, with unresolved D. Written as DNA, the CDR3 is TGTGCCAGCAGTTTCTCTCTTTACCGGGCTGAAGCTTTCTTT. This sequence encodes CASSFSLYRAEAFF.